A selection of T cell receptor beta chains follows, all from one sample in a study of T cell repertoires in cytomegalovirus infection. TCRdb recomputed calls from the reads with MiXCR, one row per CDR3 protein. The sample includes around 530,000 distinct CDR3 sequences, about 26% of them seen just once. Sequenced material: PBMCs. These receptors were collected from a human donor in good health (CMV status not recorded). Some clones in this sample may be carry-over from other donors' samples. Both conserved end residues are part of each CDR3. D genes are given only for firm matches. Some rows mark clone size as missing; the rest say once, few, many or name a class of expanded clone.

j_call: TRBJ1-4; clone_size: -; v_call: TRBV2; d_call: -; cdr3_nt: TGTGCCAGCAGAGCCGACAGCCTGCGTGAAAAACTGTTTTTT; cdr3_aa: CASRADSLREKLFF
j_call: TRBJ2-3; clone_size: many; v_call: TRBV7-2; d_call: -; cdr3_nt: TGTGCCAGCAATGGGGTAGCAGGAGATACGCAGTATTTT; cdr3_aa: CASNGVAGDTQYF
j_call: TRBJ2-7; clone_size: -; v_call: TRBV5-3; d_call: -; cdr3_nt: TGTGCCAGCAGCTTGGTCGGACTGGGAGTGGAATGGTACTTC; cdr3_aa: CASSLVGLGVEWYF
j_call: TRBJ1-1; clone_size: many; v_call: TRBV7-6; d_call: -; cdr3_nt: TGTGCCAGCAGCCTGGGACCGGCGAGCACTGAAGCTTTCTTT; cdr3_aa: CASSLGPASTEAFF
j_call: TRBJ2-3; clone_size: many; v_call: TRBV7-2; d_call: -; cdr3_nt: TGTGCCAGCAGCTTAGCGCGGGGGCAAGATACGCAGTATTTT; cdr3_aa: CASSLARGQDTQYF
j_call: TRBJ2-1; clone_size: many; v_call: TRBV7-8; d_call: TRBD2; cdr3_nt: TGTGCCAGCAGCTTAGCGGGACTAGCGGGCAGGTATGAGCAGTTCTTC; cdr3_aa: CASSLAGLAGRYEQFF
j_call: TRBJ2-7; clone_size: -; v_call: TRBV20-1; d_call: -; cdr3_nt: TGCAGTGCGAGACAGAACTACGAGCAGTACTTC; cdr3_aa: CSARQNYEQYF
j_call: TRBJ1-4; clone_size: few; v_call: TRBV19; d_call: TRBD1; cdr3_nt: TGTGCCAGTAGTAGCCGGGACAGTGGAGGTGAAAAACTGTTTTTT; cdr3_aa: CASSSRDSGGEKLFF
j_call: TRBJ2-3; clone_size: many; v_call: TRBV12-3/TRBV12-4; d_call: -; cdr3_nt: TGTGCCAGCAGTCCCCAGGGGGGTCATATAACAGATACGCAGTATTTT; cdr3_aa: CASSPQGGHITDTQYF
j_call: TRBJ2-3; clone_size: -; v_call: TRBV7-9; d_call: -; cdr3_nt: TGTGCCAGCAGCTTAGAGGGTGACAGTACTAATACGCAGTATTTT; cdr3_aa: CASSLEGDSTNTQYF
j_call: TRBJ2-5; clone_size: -; v_call: TRBV7-2; d_call: -; cdr3_nt: TGTGCCAGCACGGGGTTCGGGGGTCCAGAGACCCAGTACTTC; cdr3_aa: CASTGFGGPETQYF
j_call: TRBJ1-1; clone_size: few; v_call: TRBV9; d_call: -; cdr3_nt: TGTGCCAGCAGCGTTGGGCAGACACCGAACACTGAAGCTTTCTTT; cdr3_aa: CASSVGQTPNTEAFF
j_call: TRBJ2-1; clone_size: many; v_call: TRBV12-3/TRBV12-4; d_call: -; cdr3_nt: TGTGCCAGCAGTTTAAGGCAGGGGCGTTTCAATGAGCAGTTCTTC; cdr3_aa: CASSLRQGRFNEQFF
j_call: TRBJ2-3; clone_size: -; v_call: TRBV18; d_call: TRBD2; cdr3_nt: TGTGCCAGCTCACCAACTGCGGGAGTCAGGGCAGATACGCAGTATTTT; cdr3_aa: CASSPTAGVRADTQYF
j_call: TRBJ2-2; clone_size: -; v_call: TRBV29-1; d_call: -; cdr3_nt: TGCAGCGTTGCTGCGTGGAACACCGGGGAGCTGTTTTTT; cdr3_aa: CSVAAWNTGELFF
j_call: TRBJ2-1; clone_size: once; v_call: TRBV15; d_call: -; cdr3_nt: TGTGCCACCAGCAGATTGCTGGGGTATGAGCAGTTCTTC; cdr3_aa: CATSRLLGYEQFF
j_call: TRBJ2-5; clone_size: -; v_call: TRBV11-2; d_call: TRBD1; cdr3_nt: TGTGCCAGCAACTTAGACAGGGGCGGCCAAGAGACCCAGTACTTC; cdr3_aa: CASNLDRGGQETQYF
j_call: TRBJ2-7; clone_size: -; v_call: TRBV7-6; d_call: -; cdr3_nt: TGTGCCAGCAGACCCGGGCGGGAAGGGTTAGGGTCAATCTACGAGCAGTACTTC; cdr3_aa: CASRPGREGLGSIYEQYF
j_call: TRBJ2-3; clone_size: many; v_call: TRBV7-2; d_call: -; cdr3_nt: TGTGCCAGCAGCTTAGCCCGACTAGGCACAGATACGCAGTATTTT; cdr3_aa: CASSLARLGTDTQYF
j_call: TRBJ1-1; clone_size: many; v_call: TRBV7-8; d_call: -; cdr3_nt: TGTGCCAGCAGCTTAGCGGGGGCTAATGAAGCTTTCTTT; cdr3_aa: CASSLAGANEAFF
j_call: TRBJ2-3; clone_size: few; v_call: TRBV9; d_call: TRBD2; cdr3_nt: TGTGCCAGCAGCGTTGGTTTGGCGGGAGGGGCGGATACGCAGTATTTT; cdr3_aa: CASSVGLAGGADTQYF
j_call: TRBJ1-4; clone_size: few; v_call: TRBV11-2; d_call: -; cdr3_nt: TGTGCCAGCAGCTTGCGCATAATTGGGGGTAATGAAAAACTGTTTTTT; cdr3_aa: CASSLRIIGGNEKLFF
j_call: TRBJ2-5; clone_size: many; v_call: TRBV28; d_call: TRBD1; cdr3_nt: TGTGCCAGCAGTTCTGGACAGGAAGAGACCCAGTACTTC; cdr3_aa: CASSSGQEETQYF
j_call: TRBJ1-1; clone_size: once; v_call: TRBV19; d_call: -; cdr3_nt: TGTGCCAGTAGTAAGGGACCTATGAACACTGAAGCTTTCTTT; cdr3_aa: CASSKGPMNTEAFF
j_call: TRBJ1-1; clone_size: -; v_call: TRBV18; d_call: -; cdr3_nt: TGTGCCAGCTCACCACGGATAGAATTGGGAACTGAAGCTTTCTTT; cdr3_aa: CASSPRIELGTEAFF
j_call: TRBJ2-3; clone_size: once; v_call: TRBV7-4; d_call: TRBD2; cdr3_nt: TGTGCCAGCAGCTTAGCTGGGGAGCGGGACACAGATACGCAGTATTTT; cdr3_aa: CASSLAGERDTDTQYF
j_call: TRBJ2-5; clone_size: few; v_call: TRBV6-2/TRBV6-3; d_call: -; cdr3_nt: TGTGCCAGCAGCCCTATCCCGGGGCCAGCGGAGACCCAGTACTTC; cdr3_aa: CASSPIPGPAETQYF
j_call: TRBJ2-1; clone_size: few; v_call: TRBV24-1; d_call: TRBD1; cdr3_nt: TGTGCCACCAGTGATGCTGGACAGGGTGGTGAGCAGTTCTTC; cdr3_aa: CATSDAGQGGEQFF
j_call: TRBJ2-5; clone_size: -; v_call: TRBV5-4; d_call: TRBD2; cdr3_nt: TGTGCCAGCAGGGGGATTGGGGCTAGCGGTAAAGAGACCCAGTACTTC; cdr3_aa: CASRGIGASGKETQYF
j_call: TRBJ2-7; clone_size: few; v_call: TRBV30; d_call: -; cdr3_nt: TGTGCCTGGGGAAATACCGGACAGTACGAGCAGTACTTC; cdr3_aa: CAWGNTGQYEQYF
j_call: TRBJ1-1; clone_size: few; v_call: TRBV6-2/TRBV6-3; d_call: TRBD1; cdr3_nt: TGTGCCAGCAGTTACGCCAGGACAGGGTTGGCCACTGAAGCTTTCTTT; cdr3_aa: CASSYARTGLATEAFF
j_call: TRBJ2-6; clone_size: -; v_call: TRBV29-1; d_call: -; cdr3_nt: TGCAGCGTTGAAGATCAAGCGGGGGCCAACGTCCTGACTTTC; cdr3_aa: CSVEDQAGANVLTF
j_call: TRBJ1-1; clone_size: many; v_call: TRBV12-3/TRBV12-4; d_call: -; cdr3_nt: TGTGCCAGCAGGGCCACAGGGGAAGCTTTCTTT; cdr3_aa: CASRATGEAFF
j_call: TRBJ1-2; clone_size: -; v_call: TRBV12-3/TRBV12-4; d_call: TRBD1; cdr3_nt: TGTGCCAGCAGCCCGACAGGGGGCTACTATGGCTACACCTTC; cdr3_aa: CASSPTGGYYGYTF
j_call: TRBJ1-1; clone_size: many; v_call: TRBV7-8; d_call: -; cdr3_nt: TGTGCCAGCAGCTTAGAGCGAGTGAACACTGAAGCTTTCTTT; cdr3_aa: CASSLERVNTEAFF
j_call: TRBJ2-3; clone_size: -; v_call: TRBV7-6; d_call: -; cdr3_nt: TGTGCCAGCAGCTTAAGTATGGGCGGGAGCACAGATACGCAGTATTTT; cdr3_aa: CASSLSMGGSTDTQYF
j_call: TRBJ2-7; clone_size: few; v_call: TRBV7-8; d_call: TRBD1; cdr3_nt: TGTGCCAGCAGCTTACGGGGGACAGGGGCGAAATCCTACGAGCAGTACTTC; cdr3_aa: CASSLRGTGAKSYEQYF
j_call: TRBJ2-1; clone_size: -; v_call: TRBV7-3; d_call: -; cdr3_nt: TGTGCCAGCAGCTTAACCCCGGGTAGCCTGCGGGATGAGCAGTTCTTC; cdr3_aa: CASSLTPGSLRDEQFF
j_call: TRBJ1-2; clone_size: -; v_call: TRBV20-1; d_call: TRBD1; cdr3_nt: TGCAGTGCTAGAGGGGACAGGGGCTTATGGGGCTACACCTTC; cdr3_aa: CSARGDRGLWGYTF
j_call: TRBJ2-3; clone_size: once; v_call: TRBV19; d_call: TRBD2; cdr3_nt: TGTGCCAGTAGAGCCTTCGGGATAGCGGGGAGCACAGATACGCAGTATTTT; cdr3_aa: CASRAFGIAGSTDTQYF
j_call: TRBJ2-1; clone_size: many; v_call: TRBV11-3; d_call: TRBD2; cdr3_nt: TGTGCCAGCAGCTCCCGCGTGGGGGGAGGGCACAATGAGCAGTTCTTC; cdr3_aa: CASSSRVGGGHNEQFF
j_call: TRBJ2-1; clone_size: -; v_call: TRBV10-3; d_call: -; cdr3_nt: TGTGCCACTCAGGACGGGAACTCCTACAATGAGCAGTTCTTC; cdr3_aa: CATQDGNSYNEQFF
j_call: TRBJ2-5; clone_size: -; v_call: TRBV20-1; d_call: TRBD2; cdr3_nt: TGCAGTGCTACCACCGGGACTAGCGGTCTGGAGACCCAGTACTTC; cdr3_aa: CSATTGTSGLETQYF
j_call: TRBJ1-2; clone_size: -; v_call: TRBV14; d_call: -; cdr3_nt: TGTGCCAGCAGCCAAATAGGATATGGCTACACCTTC; cdr3_aa: CASSQIGYGYTF
j_call: TRBJ1-2; clone_size: -; v_call: TRBV11-2; d_call: -; cdr3_nt: TGTGCCAGCAGCCTCCCCGGGATCGGCTATGGCTACACCTTC; cdr3_aa: CASSLPGIGYGYTF